These 23 T cell receptor beta chains came from one sample sequenced in a study of CD8 T cell repertoires and HIV-1 epitope variants. Some clones are missing from TCRdb's copy, which holds only in-frame ones; the method was immunoSEQ multiplex PCR. The sample includes roughly 100,000 clones, just under 75% of them seen just once. Sequenced material: uncultured baseline CD8+ T cells from peripheral blood mononuclear cells (PBMCs). The receptors here all came from a male donor with HIV.

The table lists this clone with many counts. The chain employs TRBV27 and TRBJ2-7; D uncertain. There are 15 residues in the CDR3. Trimming took 6 bases from V and 1 from J, leaving 16 bases between them. From germline, CDR1 is MNHEY and CDR2 SMNVEV (reference sequence). The CDR3 nucleotides read TGTGCCAGCAGCCCAGAAGGCAGGCTGTCCTACGAGCAGTACTTC. The encoded protein is CASSPEGRLSYEQYF.

This chain links TRBV28 with TRBJ1-5; 11 bases align to TRBD1. This CDR3 has 16 residues. V lost 5 bases, J lost 6 bases, and 9 bases stayed unmatched. Germline assignment: CDR1 MDHEN and CDR2 SYDVKM. The CDR3 nucleotides read TGTGCCAGCAGTAATCTGGACAGGGGGCGCGGTCAGCCCCAGCATTTT. Amino acid sequence: CASSNLDRGRGQPQHF.

The CDR3 DNA reads as TGTGCCAGTAGTATAAGGAAGCCGGACAACTACAATGAGCAGTTCTTC. Its translation is CASSIRKPDNYNEQFF. V usage is TRBV19 and J usage is TRBJ2-1; possibly TRBD1 for D (5 bases). Per germline, CDR1 LNHDA and CDR2 SQIVND (reference sequence). The CDR3 is 16 residues long. The ends were cut back, 2 bases at V and 3 bases at J, with 14 bases in the middle. Drawing the rest from reference TRBV19 and TRBJ2-1, the complete variable domain is DGGITQSPKYLFRKEGQNVTLSCEQNLNHDAMYWYRQDPGQGLRLIYYSQIVNDFQKGDIAEGYSVSREKKESFPLTVTSAQKNPTAFYLCASSIRKPDNYNEQFFGPGTRLTVL.

The rearrangement uses TRBV2 and TRBJ1-1; no clear D gene. Germline CDR1 reads SNHLY; CDR2 reads FYNNEI. There are 13 residues in the CDR3. The V end lost 6 bases, the J end lost 4 bases, and 12 bases lay between the germline ends. The DNA of the CDR3 is TGTGCCAGCAGCGACAATGGCGGCACTGAAGCTTTCTTT. It encodes CASSDNGGTEAFF.

The chain employs TRBV7-2 and TRBJ1-2; no clear D gene. The germline CDR1 and CDR2 sequences are SGHTA and FQGNSA. The CDR3 sequence is 14 residues long. V was clipped by 7 bases and J by 4 bases, with 16 bases between them. The CDR3 bases are TGTGCCAGCACCACGAACCGGCGCTTCTATGGCTACACCTTC. Protein: CASTTNRRFYGYTF. Full variable domain (outside the CDR3, taken from reference TRBV7-2 and TRBJ1-2): GAGVSQSPSNKVTEKGKDVELRCDPISGHTALYWYRQSLGQGLEFLIYFQGNSAPDKSGLPSDRFSAERTGGSVSTLTIQRTQQEDSAVYLCASTTNRRFYGYTFGSGTRLTVV.

The chain couples TRBV5-1 to TRBJ2-7; no reliable D call. The CDR3 is 13 residues long. The germline V gene has CDR1 SGHRS and CDR2 YFSETQ. Trimming took off 0 bases at V and 6 bases at J, with 10 bases between the two ends. The CDR3 coding sequence is TGCGCCAGCAGCTTGGCCGGTGGAACCGAGCAGTACTTC. It yields the protein CASSLAGGTEQYF. Drawing the rest from reference TRBV5-1 and TRBJ2-7, the complete variable domain is KAGVTQTPRYLIKTRGQQVTLSCSPISGHRSVSWYQQTPGQGLQFLFEYFSETQRNKGNFPGRFSGRQFSNSRSEMNVSTLELGDSALYLCASSLAGGTEQYFGPGTRLTVT.

J is TRBJ2-2 and V is TRBV2; 7 bases line up with TRBD2. The trim removed 3 bases at V and 4 bases at J, leaving 11 bases unmatched. The V gene's germline CDR1 is SNHLY and CDR2 FYNNEI. This CDR3 spans 17 amino acids. The chain's CDR3 is CASSDLLGGIGTGELFF. The CDR3 DNA is TGTGCCAGCAGTGACCTGCTGGGGGGGATAGGCACCGGGGAGCTGTTTTTT.

The CDR3 coding sequence is TGTGCCAGCACCTCCCAGGGGGGGGGTTATAGCAATCAGCCCCAGCATTTT. It codes for CASTSQGGGYSNQPQHF. This chain joins TRBV28 and TRBJ1-5, with 7 positions matching TRBD1. There are 17 residues in the CDR3. Per the germline V gene, CDR1 is MDHEN and CDR2 is SYDVKM. After removal of 7 bases from V and 0 bases from J, the junction contained 12 bases not matched to a gene.

In its sample, this clone was seen once. This chain joins TRBV6-6 and TRBJ2-1, with a weak D call TRBD2 (6 bases). Between the trimmed V and J ends, which lost 2 bases and 6 bases, there was a span of 11 bases. Germline CDR1 reads MNHNY; CDR2 reads SVGAGI (reference sequence). The CDR3 contains 14 residues. In nucleotides, the CDR3 is TGTGCCAGCAGTTACACGGGGACTTCCAATGAGCAGTTCTTC. It encodes CASSYTGTSNEQFF.

This clone came up many times. The rearrangement links TRBV11-3 to TRBJ2-2, with a tentative D call TRBD2 (6 bases). The length of the CDR3 is 15 residues. The V gene's germline CDR1 is SGHNT and CDR2 YENEEA. V lost 1 base to trimming and J lost 8 bases, with 14 bases between them. Written as DNA, the CDR3 is TGTGCCAGCAGCTTAGGCGCGGGGCGTACAGGGGAGCTGTTTTTT. This gives the protein CASSLGAGRTGELFF.

V usage is TRBV9 and J usage is TRBJ2-3; D not resolved. Deletions cut 1 base from V and 2 bases from J, with 2 bases between. The CDR3 contains 12 residues. Germline CDR1 is SGDLS and CDR2 is YYNGEE. Here the CDR3 reads CASSVTTDTQYF. The CDR3 DNA reads as TGTGCCAGCAGCGTAACCACAGATACGCAGTATTTT.

This sequence joins TRBV27 and TRBJ1-2, with D possibly TRBD1 on 5 matching bases. CDR1 and CDR2 (germline): MNHEY, SMNVEV (reference sequence). This CDR3 has 13 amino acids. Trimming cost V 3 bases and J 4 bases, with 9 bases left between them. The CDR3 sequence is CASSLRQSYGYTF. CDR3 nucleotide sequence: TGTGCCAGCAGTTTGCGACAGAGCTATGGCTACACCTTC.

This chain links TRBV29-1 with TRBJ1-5; D not certain. CDR3 size: 13 residues. The germline V and J ends were trimmed by 6 bases and 6 bases, with 15 bases remaining between them. Germline V CDR1 and CDR2: SQVTM, ANQGSEA. The CDR3 nucleotides read TGCAGCGTGGCCCCGGTGGAGGGTCAGCCCCAGCATTTT. Its protein is CSVAPVEGQPQHF.

This clone was detected only a few times. The V call is TRBV4-1, the J call TRBJ2-1, with D unclear. V lost 1 base, J lost 0 bases, and 1 base lay in between. From germline, CDR1 is MGHRA and CDR2 YSYEKL. The CDR3 spans 13 residues. The CDR3 loop is CASSQVSYNEQFF. In DNA, the CDR3 is TGCGCCAGCAGCCAAGTCTCCTACAATGAGCAGTTCTTC.

This chain joins TRBV27 and TRBJ2-2; 10 bases match TRBD1. V shed 5 bases, J shed 2 bases, and the junction held 8 bases outside the gene matches. The CDR3 has 17 amino acids. From germline, CDR1 is MNHEY and CDR2 SMNVEV (reference sequence). The CDR3 protein is CASSLDRGRLNTGELFF. The CDR3 DNA reads TGTGCCAGCAGTCTCGACAGGGGGCGACTTAACACCGGGGAGCTGTTTTTT.

The chain employs TRBV9 and TRBJ2-1; a possible D gene is TRBD1 (6 bases). This CDR3 is 15 amino acids long. The germline V and J ends were trimmed by 2 bases and 0 bases, with 9 bases remaining between them. Germline CDR1 and CDR2: SGDLS and YYNGEE. CDR3 in amino acids: CASSVGQSSYNEQFF. The CDR3 nucleotides read TGTGCCAGCAGCGTTGGACAGAGCTCCTACAATGAGCAGTTCTTC.

The chain is built from TRBV9 and TRBJ2-2, with a possible D match to TRBD2 (5 bases). Trimming removed 1 base at V and 2 bases at J, with 12 bases between. Per the germline V gene, CDR1 is SGDLS and CDR2 is YYNGEE. This CDR3 is 16 amino acids long. CDR3 DNA: TGTGCCAGCAGCGTACTGAGCGGAGTTAACACCGGGGAGCTGTTTTTT. It specifies CASSVLSGVNTGELFF.

The chain recombines TRBV6-1 with TRBJ2-7; 7 nucleotides align to TRBD2. The CDR3 covers 15 residues. Germline loops: CDR1 MNHNS, CDR2 SASEGT. With 1 base clipped from V and 0 bases from J, the junction kept 3 bases outside the gene matches. Here the CDR3 DNA reads TGTGCCAGCAGTGAAGGGCCTAGCGGCTCCTACGAGCAGTACTTC. It specifies CASSEGPSGSYEQYF.

The chain has TRBV7-2 and TRBJ2-5; unclear D gene. CDR1 and CDR2 from the germline V gene are SGHTA and FQGNSA. With 1 base removed from V and 4 bases from J, the gap between germline ends came to 7 bases. This CDR3 has 13 residues. The DNA for the CDR3 is TGTGCCAGCAGCTTAGGATTCACAGAGACCCAGTACTTC. Its translation is CASSLGFTETQYF.

The chain has TRBV27 and TRBJ1-2, with a tentative D call TRBD1 (6 bases). CDR1 is MNHEY and CDR2 is SMNVEV in the germline V gene (reference sequence). This CDR3 spans 14 amino acids. The V and J ends lost 8 bases and 4 bases respectively, with 17 bases between them. CDR3 in amino acids: CASAERGHLYGYTF. In nucleotides, the CDR3 is TGTGCCAGCGCTGAACGGGGGCATCTCTATGGCTACACCTTC.

The V gene is TRBV5-8, the J gene TRBJ1-3; D is possibly TRBD1 (6 bases). V lost 4 bases and J 0 bases, leaving 11 bases between the germline ends. The CDR3 has 15 amino acids. In germline, CDR1 is SGHTS, CDR2 YDEGEE. The CDR3 loop reads CASSLQGTSGNTIYF. CDR3 sequence (DNA): TGTGCCAGCAGCCTCCAGGGGACCTCTGGAAACACCATATATTTT.

This clone was observed a few times. The rearrangement joins TRBV25-1 to TRBJ2-5; D unclear. V was shortened by 3 bases and J by 5 bases, with 13 bases between the two germline ends. The germline V gene encodes CDR1 MGHDK and CDR2 SYGVNS. This CDR3 spans 14 amino acids. The CDR3 DNA reads TGTGCCAGCAGTGAGACCGTGAAGGGCGAGACCCAGTACTTC. Its protein is CASSETVKGETQYF.

V is TRBV14 and J is TRBJ2-7; 7 nucleotides match TRBD2. In germline, CDR1 is SGHDN, CDR2 FVKESK. Losses at the gene ends were 6 bases for V and 0 bases for J; bases not matched to a gene: 8. The CDR3 totals 15 residues. DNA of the CDR3: TGTGCCAGCAGTCTTGGACTAGTAAACTCCTACGAGCAGTACTTC. This translates into CASSLGLVNSYEQYF.